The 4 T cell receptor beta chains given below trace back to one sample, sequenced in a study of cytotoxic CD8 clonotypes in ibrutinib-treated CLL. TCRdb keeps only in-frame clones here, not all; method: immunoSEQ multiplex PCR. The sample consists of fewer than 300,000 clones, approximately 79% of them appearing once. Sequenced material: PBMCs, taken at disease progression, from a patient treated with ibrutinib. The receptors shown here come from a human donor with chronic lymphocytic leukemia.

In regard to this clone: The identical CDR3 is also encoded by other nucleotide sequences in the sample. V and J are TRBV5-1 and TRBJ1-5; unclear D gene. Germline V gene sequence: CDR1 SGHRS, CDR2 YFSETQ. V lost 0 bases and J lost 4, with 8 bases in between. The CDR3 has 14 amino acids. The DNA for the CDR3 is TGCGCCAGCAGCTTGGCCCCCGGTAATCAGCCCCAGCATTTT. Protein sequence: CASSLAPGNQPQHF. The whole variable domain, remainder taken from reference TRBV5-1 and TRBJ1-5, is KAGVTQTPRYLIKTRGQQVTLSCSPISGHRSVSWYQQTPGQGLQFLFEYFSETQRNKGNFPGRFSGRQFSNSRSEMNVSTLELGDSALYLCASSLAPGNQPQHFGDGTRLSIL.

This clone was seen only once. CDR3 amino acids: CASRGTVGAGELFF. The CDR3 DNA sequence: TGTGCCAGCAGAGGGACTGTAGGGGCCGGGGAGCTGTTTTTT. J is TRBJ2-2 and V is TRBV6-5; TRBD2 is a possible D gene (6 bases). Trimming took 6 bases from V and 6 from J, leaving 14 bases between them. Germline loops: CDR1 MNHEY, CDR2 SVGAGI. The CDR3 totals 14 residues.

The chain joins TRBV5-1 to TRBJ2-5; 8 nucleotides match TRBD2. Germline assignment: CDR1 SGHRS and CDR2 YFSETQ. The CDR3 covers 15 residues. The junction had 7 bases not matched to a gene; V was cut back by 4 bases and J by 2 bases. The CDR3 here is CASSARGGYQETQYF. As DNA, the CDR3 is TGCGCCAGCAGCGCACGGGGGGGCTATCAAGAGACCCAGTACTTC.

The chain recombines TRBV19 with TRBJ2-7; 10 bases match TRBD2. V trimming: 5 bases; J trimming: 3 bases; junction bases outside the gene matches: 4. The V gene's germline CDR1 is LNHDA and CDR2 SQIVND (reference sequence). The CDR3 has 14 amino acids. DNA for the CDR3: TGTGCCAGTAGTGGACTAGCGGAATACTACGAGCAGTACTTC. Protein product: CASSGLAEYYEQYF. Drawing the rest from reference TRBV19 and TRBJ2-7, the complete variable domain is DGGITQSPKYLFRKEGQNVTLSCEQNLNHDAMYWYRQDPGQGLRLIYYSQIVNDFQKGDIAEGYSVSREKKESFPLTVTSAQKNPTAFYLCASSGLAEYYEQYFGPGTRLTVT.